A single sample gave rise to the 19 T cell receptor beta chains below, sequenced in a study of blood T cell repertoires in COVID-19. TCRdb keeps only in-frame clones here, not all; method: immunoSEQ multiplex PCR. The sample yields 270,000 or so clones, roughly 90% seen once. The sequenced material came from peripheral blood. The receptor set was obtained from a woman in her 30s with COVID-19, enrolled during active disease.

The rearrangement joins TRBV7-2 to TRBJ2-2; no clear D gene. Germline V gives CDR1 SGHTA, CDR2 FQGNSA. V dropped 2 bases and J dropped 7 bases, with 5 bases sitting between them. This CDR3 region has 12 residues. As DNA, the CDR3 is TGTGCCAGCAGCTTAAATTACGGGGAGCTGTTTTTT. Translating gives CASSLNYGELFF. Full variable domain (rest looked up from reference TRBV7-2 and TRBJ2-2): GAGVSQSPSNKVTEKGKDVELRCDPISGHTALYWYRQSLGQGLEFLIYFQGNSAPDKSGLPSDRFSAERTGGSVSTLTIQRTQQEDSAVYLCASSLNYGELFFGEGSRLTVL.

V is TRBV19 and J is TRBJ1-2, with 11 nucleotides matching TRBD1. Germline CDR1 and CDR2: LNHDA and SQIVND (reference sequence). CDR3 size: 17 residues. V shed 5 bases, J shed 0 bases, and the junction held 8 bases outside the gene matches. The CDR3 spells CASSFWDRGDPNYGYTF. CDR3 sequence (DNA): TGTGCCAGTAGTTTCTGGGACAGGGGGGACCCTAACTATGGCTACACCTTC.

The CDR3 spells CASSQDSGEGNQPQHF. In nucleotides, the CDR3 is TGTGCCAGCAGCCAAGATTCAGGGGAAGGCAATCAGCCCCAGCATTTT. The V gene is TRBV4-2, the J gene TRBJ1-5; D possibly corresponds to TRBD1 (6 bases). V lost 0 bases, J lost 2 bases, and 11 bases lay in between. CDR1 LGHNA and CDR2 YNFKEQ come from the germline V gene. The CDR3 covers 16 residues.

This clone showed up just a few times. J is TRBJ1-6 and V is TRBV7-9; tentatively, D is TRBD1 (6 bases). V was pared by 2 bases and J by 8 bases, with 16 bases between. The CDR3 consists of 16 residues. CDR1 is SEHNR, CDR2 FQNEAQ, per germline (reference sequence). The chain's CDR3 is CASSLLRGPTDSPLHF. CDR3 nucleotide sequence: TGTGCCAGCAGCTTATTGCGGGGGCCCACTGATTCACCCCTCCACTTT.

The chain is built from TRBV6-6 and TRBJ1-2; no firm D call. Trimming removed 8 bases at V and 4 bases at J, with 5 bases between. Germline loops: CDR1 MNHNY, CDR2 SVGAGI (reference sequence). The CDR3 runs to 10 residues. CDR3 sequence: CASYGYGYTF. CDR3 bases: TGTGCCAGCTACGGCTATGGCTACACCTTC.

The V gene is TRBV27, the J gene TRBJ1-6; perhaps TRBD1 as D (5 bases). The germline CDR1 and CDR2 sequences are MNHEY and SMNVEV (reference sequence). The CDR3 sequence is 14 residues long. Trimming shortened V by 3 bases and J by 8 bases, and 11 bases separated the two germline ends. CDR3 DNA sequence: TGTGCCAGCAGTTTTGGGGCCGGGTATTCACCCCTCCACTTT. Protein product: CASSFGAGYSPLHF.

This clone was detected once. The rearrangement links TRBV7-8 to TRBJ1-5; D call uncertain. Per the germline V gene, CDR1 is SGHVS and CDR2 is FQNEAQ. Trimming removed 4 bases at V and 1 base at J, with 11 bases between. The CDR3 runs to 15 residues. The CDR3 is CASSSFTRSNQPQHF. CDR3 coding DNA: TGTGCCAGCAGCTCCTTCACTCGGAGCAATCAGCCCCAGCATTTT.

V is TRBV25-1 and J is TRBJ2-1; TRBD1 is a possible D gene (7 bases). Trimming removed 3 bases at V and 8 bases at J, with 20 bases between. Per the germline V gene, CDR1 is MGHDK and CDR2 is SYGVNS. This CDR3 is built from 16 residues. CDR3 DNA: TGTGCCAGCAGTGATAATAGACAGGGAGGCATCGATGAGCAGTTCTTC. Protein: CASSDNRQGGIDEQFF.

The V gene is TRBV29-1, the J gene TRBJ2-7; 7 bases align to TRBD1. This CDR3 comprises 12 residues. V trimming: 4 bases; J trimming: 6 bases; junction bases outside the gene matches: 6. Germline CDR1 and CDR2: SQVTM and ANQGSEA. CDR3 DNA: TGCAGCGTTGTAGTGTCAGGGGGCGAGCAGTACTTC. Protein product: CSVVVSGGEQYF.

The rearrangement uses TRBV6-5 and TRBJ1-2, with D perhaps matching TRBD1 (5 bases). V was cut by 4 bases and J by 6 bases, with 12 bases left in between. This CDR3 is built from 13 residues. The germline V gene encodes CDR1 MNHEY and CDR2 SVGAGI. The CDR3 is CASSWGGADGYTF. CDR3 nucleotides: TGTGCCAGCAGTTGGGGGGGAGCGGATGGCTACACCTTC.

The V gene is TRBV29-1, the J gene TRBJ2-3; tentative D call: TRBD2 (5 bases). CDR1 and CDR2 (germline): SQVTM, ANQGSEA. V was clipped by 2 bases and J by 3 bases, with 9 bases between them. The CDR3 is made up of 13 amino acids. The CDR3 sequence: CSVETGLTDTQYF. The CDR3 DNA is TGCAGCGTTGAAACGGGGTTAACAGATACGCAGTATTTT.

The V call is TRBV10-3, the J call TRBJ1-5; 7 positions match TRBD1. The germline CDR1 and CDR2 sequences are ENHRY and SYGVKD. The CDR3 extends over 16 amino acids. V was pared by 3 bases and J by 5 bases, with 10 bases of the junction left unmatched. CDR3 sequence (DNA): TGTGCCATCAGTGACAAAGACAGGGCGTCCGATCAGCCCCAGCATTTT. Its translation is CAISDKDRASDQPQHF.

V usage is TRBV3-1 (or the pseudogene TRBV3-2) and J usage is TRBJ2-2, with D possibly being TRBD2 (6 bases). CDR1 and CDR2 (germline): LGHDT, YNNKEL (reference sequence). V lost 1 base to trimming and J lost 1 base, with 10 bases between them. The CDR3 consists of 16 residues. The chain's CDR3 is CASSQGRRGNTGELFF. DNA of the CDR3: TGTGCCAGCAGCCAAGGTCGGCGGGGGAACACCGGGGAGCTGTTTTTT.

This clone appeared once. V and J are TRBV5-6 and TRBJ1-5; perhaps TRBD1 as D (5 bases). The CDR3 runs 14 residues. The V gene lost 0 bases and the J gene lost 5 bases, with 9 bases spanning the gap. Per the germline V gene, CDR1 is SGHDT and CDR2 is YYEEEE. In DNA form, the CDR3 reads TGTGCCAGCAGCTTGGGGCCGGGGGATCAGCCCCAGCATTTT. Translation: CASSLGPGDQPQHF.

The CDR3 DNA sequence: TGTGCCAGCAGTGATCGACTAGCGGGTCACAATGAGCAGTTCTTC. Protein: CASSDRLAGHNEQFF. The chain employs TRBV2 and TRBJ2-1, with TRBD2 identical over 10 bases. J was trimmed by 5 bases and V by 3 bases; bases with no gene match: 4. The CDR3 is 15 residues long. Germline CDR1 SNHLY, CDR2 FYNNEI.

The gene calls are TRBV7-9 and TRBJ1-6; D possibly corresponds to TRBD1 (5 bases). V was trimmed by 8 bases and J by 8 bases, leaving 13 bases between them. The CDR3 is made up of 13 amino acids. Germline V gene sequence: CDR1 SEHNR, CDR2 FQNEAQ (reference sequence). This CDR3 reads CASGDRAYSPLHF. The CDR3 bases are TGTGCCAGCGGAGACAGAGCTTATTCACCCCTCCACTTT. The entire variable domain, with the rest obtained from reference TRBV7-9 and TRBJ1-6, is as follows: DTGVSQNPRHKITKRGQNVTFRCDPISEHNRLYWYRQTLGQGPEFLTYFQNEAQLEKSRLLSDRFSAERPKGSFSTLEIQRTEQGDSAMYLCASGDRAYSPLHFGNGTRLTVT.

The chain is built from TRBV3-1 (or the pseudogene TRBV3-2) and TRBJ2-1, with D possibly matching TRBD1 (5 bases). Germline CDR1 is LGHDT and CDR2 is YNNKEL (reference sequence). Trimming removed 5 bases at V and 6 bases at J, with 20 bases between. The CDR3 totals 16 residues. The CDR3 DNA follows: TGTGCCAGCAGCACCCACGTGGGGCTGATGGGCAATGAGCAGTTCTTC. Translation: CASSTHVGLMGNEQFF.

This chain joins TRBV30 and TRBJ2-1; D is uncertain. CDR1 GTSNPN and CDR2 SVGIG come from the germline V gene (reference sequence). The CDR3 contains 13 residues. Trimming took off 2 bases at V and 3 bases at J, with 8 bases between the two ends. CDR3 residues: CAWSSTSYNEQFF. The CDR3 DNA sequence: TGTGCCTGGAGTTCTACGAGCTACAATGAGCAGTTCTTC.

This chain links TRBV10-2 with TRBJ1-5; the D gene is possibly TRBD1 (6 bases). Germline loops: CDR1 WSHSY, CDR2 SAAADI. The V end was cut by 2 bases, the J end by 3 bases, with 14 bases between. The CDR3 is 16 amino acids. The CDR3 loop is CASSETLDRSNQPQHF. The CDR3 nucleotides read TGCGCCAGCAGTGAGACCCTAGACAGGTCCAATCAGCCCCAGCATTTT.